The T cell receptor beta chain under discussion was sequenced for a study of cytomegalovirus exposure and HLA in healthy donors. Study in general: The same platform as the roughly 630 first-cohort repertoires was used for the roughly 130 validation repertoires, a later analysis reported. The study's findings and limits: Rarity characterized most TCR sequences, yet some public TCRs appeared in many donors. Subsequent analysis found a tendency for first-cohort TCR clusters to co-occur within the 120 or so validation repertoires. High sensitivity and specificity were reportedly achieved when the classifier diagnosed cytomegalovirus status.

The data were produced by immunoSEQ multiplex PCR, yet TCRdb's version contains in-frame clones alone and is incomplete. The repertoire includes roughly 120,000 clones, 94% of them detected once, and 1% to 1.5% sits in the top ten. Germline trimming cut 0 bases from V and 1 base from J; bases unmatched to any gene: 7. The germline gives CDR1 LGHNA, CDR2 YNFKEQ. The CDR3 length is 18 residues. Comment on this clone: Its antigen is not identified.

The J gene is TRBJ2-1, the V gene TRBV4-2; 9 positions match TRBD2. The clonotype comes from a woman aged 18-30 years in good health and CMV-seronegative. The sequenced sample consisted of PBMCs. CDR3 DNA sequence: TGTGCCAGCAGCCAAGAATTAGCGGGAGCGGGTTCCTACAATGAGCAGTTCTTC. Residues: CASSQELAGAGSYNEQFF.